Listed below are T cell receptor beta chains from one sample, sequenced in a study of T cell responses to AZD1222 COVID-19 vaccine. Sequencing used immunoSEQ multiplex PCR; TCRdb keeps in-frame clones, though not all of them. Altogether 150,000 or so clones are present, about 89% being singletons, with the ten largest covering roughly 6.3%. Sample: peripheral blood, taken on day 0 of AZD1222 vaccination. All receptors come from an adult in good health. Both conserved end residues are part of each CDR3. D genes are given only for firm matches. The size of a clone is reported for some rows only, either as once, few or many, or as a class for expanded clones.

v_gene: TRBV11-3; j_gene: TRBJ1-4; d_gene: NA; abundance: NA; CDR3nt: TGTGCCAGCAGCCCTAAAAAGGACACTAATGAAAAACTGTTTTTT; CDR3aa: CASSPKKDTNEKLFF
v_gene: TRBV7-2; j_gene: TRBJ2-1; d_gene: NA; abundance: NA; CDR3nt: TGTGCCAGCAGCGGCCGGAATGAGCAGTTCTTC; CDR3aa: CASSGRNEQFF
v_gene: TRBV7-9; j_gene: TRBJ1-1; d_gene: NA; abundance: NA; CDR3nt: TGTGCCAGCAGCTTAAACAGTAGGCTCACTGAAGCTTTCTTT; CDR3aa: CASSLNSRLTEAFF
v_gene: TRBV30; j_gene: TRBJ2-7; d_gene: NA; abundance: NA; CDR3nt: TGTGCCTGGAGTGTAGTCGGCCGAGGCGAGCAGTACTTC; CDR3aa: CAWSVVGRGEQYF
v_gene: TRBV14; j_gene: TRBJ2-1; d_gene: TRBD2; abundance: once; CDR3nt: TGTGCCAGCAGCCTAGCGGGGGGAGGACAGTTCTTC; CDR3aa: CASSLAGGGQFF
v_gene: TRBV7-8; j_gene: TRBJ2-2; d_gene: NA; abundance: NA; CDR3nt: TGTGCCAGCAGCTTAGAAAGGGTGAACACCGGGGAGCTGTTTTTT; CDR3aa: CASSLERVNTGELFF
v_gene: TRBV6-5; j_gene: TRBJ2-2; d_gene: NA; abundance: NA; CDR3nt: TGTGCCAGCAGCCGGGACCCGCGCGCTGGGGAGCTGTTTTTT; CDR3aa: CASSRDPRAGELFF
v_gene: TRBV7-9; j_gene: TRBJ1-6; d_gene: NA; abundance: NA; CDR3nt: TGTGCCAGCAGCCAAGCCTCAGGGTTAGGGCGGTCACCCCTCCACTTT; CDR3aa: CASSQASGLGRSPLHF
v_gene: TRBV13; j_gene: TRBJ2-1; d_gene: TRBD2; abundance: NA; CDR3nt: TGTGCCAGCAGCTCCCCGACTAGCGGGGGGCCATCCTACAATGAGCAGTTCTTC; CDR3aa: CASSSPTSGGPSYNEQFF
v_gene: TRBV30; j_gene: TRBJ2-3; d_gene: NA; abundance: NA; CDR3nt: TGTGCCTGGAGTGTAGTAGGTGGGGCACAGTATTTT; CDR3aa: CAWSVVGGAQYF
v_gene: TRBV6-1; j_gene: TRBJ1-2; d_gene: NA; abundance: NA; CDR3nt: TGTGCCAGCATTGAACAGATTAACTATGGCTACACCTTC; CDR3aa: CASIEQINYGYTF
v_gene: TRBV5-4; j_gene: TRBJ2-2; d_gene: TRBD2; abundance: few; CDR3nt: TGTGCCGTAACCGGGCTAGCGGGGGCCGGGGAGCTGTTTTTT; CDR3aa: CAVTGLAGAGELFF
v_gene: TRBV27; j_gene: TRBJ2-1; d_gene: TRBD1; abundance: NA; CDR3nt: TGTGCCAGCAGTCCTCTCGGACAGGGTGATGAGCAGTTCTTC; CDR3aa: CASSPLGQGDEQFF
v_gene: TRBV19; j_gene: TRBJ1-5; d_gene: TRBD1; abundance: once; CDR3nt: TGTGCCAGTAGTTCAGAGACAGGGGGCTCCCTTAGAGTTGAGCCCCAGCATTTT; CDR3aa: CASSSETGGSLRVEPQHF
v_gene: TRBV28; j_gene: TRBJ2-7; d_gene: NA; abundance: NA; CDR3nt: TGTGCCAGCATGAAGGTTCCCCCAGCCGAGCAGTACTTC; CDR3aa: CASMKVPPAEQYF
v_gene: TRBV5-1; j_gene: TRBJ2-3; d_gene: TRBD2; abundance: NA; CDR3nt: TGCGCCAGCAGGGAAGGCCTAGCGGGGGCGGATACGCAGTATTTT; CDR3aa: CASREGLAGADTQYF
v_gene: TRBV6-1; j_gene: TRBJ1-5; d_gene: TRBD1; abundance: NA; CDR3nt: TGTGCCAGCAGTGAAGCGCTTCGGACAGGGGGCCAGCATTTT; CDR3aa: CASSEALRTGGQHF
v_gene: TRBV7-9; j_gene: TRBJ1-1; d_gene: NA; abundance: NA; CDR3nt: TGTGCCACCGGTGCGCTACCTCCCACTGAAGCTTTCTTT; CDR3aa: CATGALPPTEAFF
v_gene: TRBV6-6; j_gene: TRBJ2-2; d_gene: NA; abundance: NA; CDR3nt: TGTGCCAGCTCAAAGGGGGCCGGGGAGCTGTTTTTT; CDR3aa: CASSKGAGELFF
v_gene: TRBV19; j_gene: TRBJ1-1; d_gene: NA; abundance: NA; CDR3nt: TGTGCCAGTAGTCCACGGGGAGGTTCTTGGGGCACTGAAGCTTTCTTT; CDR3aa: CASSPRGGSWGTEAFF
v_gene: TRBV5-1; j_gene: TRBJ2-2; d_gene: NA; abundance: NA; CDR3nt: TGCGCCAGCAGCTTGGCCGGGACATACACCGGGGAGCTGTTTTTT; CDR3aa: CASSLAGTYTGELFF
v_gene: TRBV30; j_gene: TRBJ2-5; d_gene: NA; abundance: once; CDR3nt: TGTGCCTGGAGTGTGGGCGGTGGTATCGGAGAGACCCAGTACTTC; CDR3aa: CAWSVGGGIGETQYF
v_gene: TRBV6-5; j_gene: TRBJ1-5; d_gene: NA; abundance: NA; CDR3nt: TGTGCCAGCAGTCCCCAGGTTAATCAGCCCCAGCATTTT; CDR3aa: CASSPQVNQPQHF
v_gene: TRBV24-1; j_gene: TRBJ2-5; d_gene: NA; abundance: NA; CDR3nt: TGTGCCACCAGTGAAAACGGCCGAGAAGAGACCCAGTACTTC; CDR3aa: CATSENGREETQYF
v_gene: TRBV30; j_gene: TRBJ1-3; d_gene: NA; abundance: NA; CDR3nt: TGTGCCTGGGGAAGCTCCTCTGGAAACACCATATATTTT; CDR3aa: CAWGSSSGNTIYF
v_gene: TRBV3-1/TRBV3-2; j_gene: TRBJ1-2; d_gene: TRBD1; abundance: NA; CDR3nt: TGTGCCAGCACCAAACTCTACTCGTCGGGACAGGGGGCTGATGGCTACACCTTC; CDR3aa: CASTKLYSSGQGADGYTF
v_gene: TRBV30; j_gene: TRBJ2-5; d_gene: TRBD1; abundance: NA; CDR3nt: TGTGCCTGGGGGTTGGGGGACAGGGGGCTTGAGACCCAGTACTTC; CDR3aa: CAWGLGDRGLETQYF
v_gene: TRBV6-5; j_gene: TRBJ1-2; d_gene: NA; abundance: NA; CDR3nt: TGTGCCAGCAGTCCCGAGGGGCACTATGGCTACACCTTC; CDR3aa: CASSPEGHYGYTF
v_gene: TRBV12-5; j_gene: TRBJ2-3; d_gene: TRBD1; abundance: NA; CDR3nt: TGTGCTAGTGGCCTCACCCTGGGGTGGGAACAGGGGGCAGATACGCAGTATTTT; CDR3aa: CASGLTLGWEQGADTQYF